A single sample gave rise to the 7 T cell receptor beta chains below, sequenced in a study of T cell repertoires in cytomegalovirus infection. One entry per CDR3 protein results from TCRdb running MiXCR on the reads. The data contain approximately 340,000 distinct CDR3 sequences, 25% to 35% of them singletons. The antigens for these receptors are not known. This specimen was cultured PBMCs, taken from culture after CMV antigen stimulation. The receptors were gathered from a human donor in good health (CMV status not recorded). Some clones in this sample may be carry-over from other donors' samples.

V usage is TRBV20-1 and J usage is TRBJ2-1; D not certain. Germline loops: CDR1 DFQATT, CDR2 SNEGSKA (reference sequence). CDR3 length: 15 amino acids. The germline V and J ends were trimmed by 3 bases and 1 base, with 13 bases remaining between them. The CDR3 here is CSARSYHQSYNEQFF. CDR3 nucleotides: TGCAGTGCTAGGAGCTACCATCAATCCTACAATGAGCAGTTCTTC.

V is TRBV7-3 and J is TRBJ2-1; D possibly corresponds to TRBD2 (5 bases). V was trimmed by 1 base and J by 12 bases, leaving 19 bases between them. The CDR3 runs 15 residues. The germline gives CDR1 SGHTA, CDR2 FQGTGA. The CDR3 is CASSLIRSLDSRQFF. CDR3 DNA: TGTGCCAGCAGCTTAATAAGGTCTTTGGACTCCCGGCAGTTCTTC.

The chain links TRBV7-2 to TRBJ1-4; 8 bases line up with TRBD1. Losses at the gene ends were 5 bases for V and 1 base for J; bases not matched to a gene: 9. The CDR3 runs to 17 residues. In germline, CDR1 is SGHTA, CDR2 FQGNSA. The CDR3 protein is CASSRGQGVGTNEKLFF. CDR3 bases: TGTGCCAGCAGCCGCGGACAGGGTGTGGGAACTAATGAAAAACTGTTTTTT.

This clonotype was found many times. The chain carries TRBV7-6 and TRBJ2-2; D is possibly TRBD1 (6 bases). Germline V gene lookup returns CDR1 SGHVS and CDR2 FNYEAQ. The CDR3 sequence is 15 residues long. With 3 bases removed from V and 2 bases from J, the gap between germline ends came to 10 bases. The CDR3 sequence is CASSFWTDNTGELFF. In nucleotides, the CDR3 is TGTGCCAGCAGCTTCTGGACAGATAACACCGGGGAGCTGTTTTTT.

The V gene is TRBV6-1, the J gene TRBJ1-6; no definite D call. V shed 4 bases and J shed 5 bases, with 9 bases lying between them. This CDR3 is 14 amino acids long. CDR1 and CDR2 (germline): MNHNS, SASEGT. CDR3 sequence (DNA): TGTGCCAGCAGTGGGGAGGGCAATAATTCACCCCTCCACTTT. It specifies CASSGEGNNSPLHF.

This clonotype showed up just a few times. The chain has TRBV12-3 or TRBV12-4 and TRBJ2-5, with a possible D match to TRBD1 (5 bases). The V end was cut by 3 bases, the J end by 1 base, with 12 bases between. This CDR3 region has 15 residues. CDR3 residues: CASSFQGSSQETQYF. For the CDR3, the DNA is TGTGCCAGCAGTTTCCAGGGTTCCAGCCAAGAGACCCAGTACTTC.

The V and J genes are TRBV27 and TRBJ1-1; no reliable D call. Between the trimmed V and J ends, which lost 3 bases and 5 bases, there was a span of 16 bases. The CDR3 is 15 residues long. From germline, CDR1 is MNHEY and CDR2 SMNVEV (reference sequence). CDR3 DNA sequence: TGTGCCAGCAGTTTTGCCCAAAGAATGGTGACTGAAGCTTTCTTT. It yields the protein CASSFAQRMVTEAFF.